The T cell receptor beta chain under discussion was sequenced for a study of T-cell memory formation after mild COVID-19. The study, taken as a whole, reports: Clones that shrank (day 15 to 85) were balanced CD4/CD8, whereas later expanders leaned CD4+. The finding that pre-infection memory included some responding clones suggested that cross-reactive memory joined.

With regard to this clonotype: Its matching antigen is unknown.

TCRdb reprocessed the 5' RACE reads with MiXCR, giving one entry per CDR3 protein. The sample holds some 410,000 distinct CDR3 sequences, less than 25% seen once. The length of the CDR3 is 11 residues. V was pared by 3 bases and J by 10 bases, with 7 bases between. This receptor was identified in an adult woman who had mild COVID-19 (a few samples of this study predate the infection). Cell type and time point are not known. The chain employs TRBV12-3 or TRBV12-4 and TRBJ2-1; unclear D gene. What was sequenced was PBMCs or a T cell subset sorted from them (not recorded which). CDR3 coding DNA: TGTGCCAGCAGTTTTGACGTAGAGCAGTTCTTC. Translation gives CASSFDVEQFF.